This T cell receptor (beta chain) was sequenced in a study of T cell responses to AZD1222 COVID-19 vaccine. Note on this clone: Its antigen is currently unknown.

The trim removed 3 bases at V and 7 bases at J, leaving 4 bases unmatched. This CDR3 contains 15 residues. The V gene's germline CDR1 is SGHRS and CDR2 YFSETQ. Overall study findings and caveats: Only 5 or 6 individuals given AZD1222 were seropositive at baseline.

Clones were read by immunoSEQ multiplex PCR, and TCRdb kept only the in-frame ones, dropping some. The sample lists about 140,000 clones, around 90% seen once, with approximately 5.4% in the top ten. This chain uses TRBV5-1 with TRBJ1-4; TRBD1 matches at 12 bases. The sequence was collected from an adult who received the MenACWY meningococcal vaccine as a control. This specimen was peripheral blood, taken 28 days after the second dose of the MenACWY control vaccine. The CDR3 is CASSWGQGAFEKLFF. DNA of the CDR3: TGCGCCAGCAGCTGGGGACAGGGGGCATTTGAAAAACTGTTTTTT.